A single sample is the source of the 15 T cell receptor beta chains below, sequenced in a study of T cells after yellow fever vaccination. TCRdb independently ran MiXCR on the 5' RACE reads; one entry per CDR3 protein. The sample contains roughly 500,000 distinct CDR3 sequences, about 19% of which appear only once. The material was PBMCs, obtained 15 days after the yellow fever booster vaccination. The receptor set was obtained from a man aged 30-40 years who received the YFV17D yellow fever vaccine.

Written as DNA, the CDR3 is TGTGCCAGCAGTGGGACAGCACTCAAGGAGACCCAGTACTTC. It translates to CASSGTALKETQYF. This chain joins TRBV6-1 and TRBJ2-5; perhaps TRBD1 as D (6 bases). V was cut by 4 bases and J by 5 bases, with 14 bases left in between. There are 14 residues in the CDR3. Germline CDR1 is MNHNS and CDR2 is SASEGT.

The sample holds one count of this clonotype. The CDR3 reads CSARGGLAVNTGELFF. CDR3 coding DNA: TGCAGTGCTAGAGGGGGACTAGCGGTGAACACCGGGGAGCTGTTTTTT. The genes are TRBV20-1 and TRBJ2-2, with 11 positions matching TRBD2. The CDR3 has 16 residues. V lost 1 base and J lost 1; bases outside the gene matches: 2. Germline values: CDR1 DFQATT, CDR2 SNEGSKA (reference sequence).

The genes are TRBV6-2 or TRBV6-3 and TRBJ2-2; D gene ambiguous. Trimming removed 6 bases from V and 1 base from J, with 9 bases in between. CDR1 and CDR2 from the germline V gene are MNHEY and SVGEGT. The CDR3 totals 14 residues. The CDR3 DNA is TGTGCCAGCAGAAAGATCCGGAACACCGGGGAGCTGTTTTTT. It codes for CASRKIRNTGELFF.

This clonotype was seen ten or more times. The chain links TRBV27 to TRBJ1-2; TRBD1 matches at 7 bases. CDR3 length equals 15 residues. J lost 8 bases, V lost 5 bases, and 14 bases had no gene match. Germline CDR1 reads MNHEY; CDR2 reads SMNVEV (reference sequence). CDR3 bases: TGTGCCAGCAGTGCCCTCGACAGGGCGGCTAGGGGCTACACCTTC. This codes for CASSALDRAARGYTF.

At least ten counts were recorded for this clonotype. The chain has TRBV28 and TRBJ2-7; D call uncertain. CDR1 is MDHEN and CDR2 is SYDVKM in the germline V gene. Trimming left V 7 bases short and J 1 base short, with 14 bases between. The CDR3 totals 14 residues. CDR3 amino acids: CASTIPGSSYEQYF. CDR3 coding DNA: TGTGCCAGCACCATCCCTGGCAGTTCCTACGAGCAGTACTTC.

Note on this clonotype: This CDR3 fails to terminate in the conserved phenylalanine or tryptophan, so it likely reflects a read error. The V gene is TRBV20-1, the J gene TRBJ2-5, with D perhaps TRBD2 (5 bases). The V gene lost 6 bases and the J gene lost 4 bases, with 9 bases spanning the gap. This CDR3 contains 11 residues. Germline assignment: CDR1 DFQATT and CDR2 SNEGSKA (reference sequence). The chain's CDR3 is CSATRGETQYL. DNA for the CDR3: TGCAGTGCCACTAGAGGAGAGACCCAGTACTTG.

The CDR3 region is CSARDFKGGPYEQYF. The CDR3 bases are TGCAGTGCTAGAGATTTCAAAGGGGGTCCCTACGAGCAGTACTTC. The chain employs TRBV20-1 and TRBJ2-7, with D possibly matching TRBD1 (6 bases). Germline V gene sequence: CDR1 DFQATT, CDR2 SNEGSKA (reference sequence). The ends were cut back, 0 bases at V and 2 bases at J, with 14 bases in the middle. This CDR3 is 15 amino acids long.

This clonotype was detected a few times. The chain couples TRBV1 to TRBJ2-5; TRBD2 is taken as the D call from the table, unchecked against the DNA. TRBV1 is designated a pseudogene. The CDR3 has 21 amino acids. The CDR3 protein is CTSSQDRGVGGRAGDQETQYF. In nucleotides, the CDR3 is TGCACCAGCAGCCAAGATAGGGGGGTCGGCGGGAGGGCCGGAGACCAAGAGACCCAGTACTTC.

This clonotype was counted between two and nine times. The chain is built from TRBV7-2 and TRBJ2-1; D call uncertain. The CDR3 length is 11 residues. Germline V CDR1 and CDR2: SGHTA, FQGNSA. The V gene lost 3 bases and the J gene lost 8 bases, with 5 bases spanning the gap. The CDR3 is CASSFRDEQFF. The CDR3 DNA sequence: TGTGCCAGCAGCTTTCGCGATGAGCAGTTCTTC. Combining the CDR3 with reference TRBV7-2 and TRBJ2-1 gives the whole variable domain GAGVSQSPSNKVTEKGKDVELRCDPISGHTALYWYRQSLGQGLEFLIYFQGNSAPDKSGLPSDRFSAERTGGSVSTLTIQRTQQEDSAVYLCASSFRDEQFFGPGTRLTVL.

This chain links TRBV20-1 with TRBJ2-3, with 7 bases fitting TRBD2. The CDR3 length is 13 residues. Germline CDR1 DFQATT, CDR2 SNEGSKA (reference sequence). CDR3 DNA: TGCGCCGGGGGGATCGGATTCACAGATACGCAGTATTTT. Amino acids: CAGGIGFTDTQYF.

In its sample, this clonotype was seen a few times. V is TRBV7-8 and J is TRBJ2-2; 9 bases are shared with TRBD1. The CDR3 is made up of 16 amino acids. V lost 5 bases and J lost 4; bases outside the gene matches: 8. The germline V gene encodes CDR1 SGHVS and CDR2 FQNEAQ. This CDR3 reads CASSTRTGVSTGELFF. The DNA of the CDR3 is TGTGCCAGCAGCACCCGGACAGGGGTGAGCACCGGGGAGCTGTTTTTT.

This rearrangement joins TRBV7-9 to TRBJ2-7; D gene uncertain. Trimming removed 5 bases from V and 3 bases from J, with 14 bases in between. Per germline, CDR1 SEHNR and CDR2 FQNEAQ (reference sequence). This CDR3 is 14 amino acids long. The CDR3 protein is CASSAIGIYYEQYF. The DNA for the CDR3 is TGTGCCAGCAGCGCGATTGGGATCTACTACGAGCAGTACTTC.

The V call is TRBV25-1, the J call TRBJ2-7; the D gene could be TRBD1 or TRBD2 (5 bases each). This CDR3 has 14 amino acids. V was cut by 6 bases and J by 5 bases, with 17 bases left in between. Germline loops: CDR1 MGHDK, CDR2 SYGVNS. The CDR3 sequence is CASSPPGPANEQYF. CDR3 DNA sequence: TGTGCCAGCAGCCCCCCGGGACCCGCCAACGAGCAGTACTTC.

The chain is built from TRBV5-1 and TRBJ2-7; 8 nucleotides align to TRBD2. The junction had 5 bases not matched to a gene; V was cut back by 0 bases and J by 0 bases. Germline CDR1 and CDR2: SGHRS and YFSETQ. CDR3 length equals 16 residues. Written as DNA, the CDR3 is TGCGCCAGCAGCTTGGAAGCGGGAGTATCCTCCTACGAGCAGTACTTC. This sequence encodes CASSLEAGVSSYEQYF.

This clonotype showed up just a few times. V and J are TRBV7-2 and TRBJ2-5; 7 nucleotides align to TRBD1. The length of the CDR3 is 15 residues. V was pared by 2 bases and J by 2 bases, with 5 bases of the junction left unmatched. The germline V gene has CDR1 SGHTA and CDR2 FQGNSA. This CDR3 reads CASSLMGTDQETQYF. In DNA, the CDR3 is TGTGCCAGCAGCTTAATGGGGACAGATCAAGAGACCCAGTACTTC.